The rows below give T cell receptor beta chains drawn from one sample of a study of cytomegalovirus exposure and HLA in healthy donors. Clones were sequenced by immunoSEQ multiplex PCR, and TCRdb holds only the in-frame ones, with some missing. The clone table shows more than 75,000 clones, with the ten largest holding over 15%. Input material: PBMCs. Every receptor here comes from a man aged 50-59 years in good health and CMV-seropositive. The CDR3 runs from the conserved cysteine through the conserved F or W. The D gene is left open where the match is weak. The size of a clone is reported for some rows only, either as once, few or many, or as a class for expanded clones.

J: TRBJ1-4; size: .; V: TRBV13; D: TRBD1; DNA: TGTGCCAGCAGTCAGGGGGCGACTAATGAAAAACTGTTTTTT; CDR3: CASSQGATNEKLFF
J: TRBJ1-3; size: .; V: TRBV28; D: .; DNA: TGTGCCAGCAGTGATTCCAGCTCTGGAAACACCATATATTTT; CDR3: CASSDSSSGNTIYF
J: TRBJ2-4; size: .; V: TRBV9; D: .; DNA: TGTGCCAGCAGCGTAGAGGAAAGCGGACTAGCCAAAAACATTCAGTACTTC; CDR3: CASSVEESGLAKNIQYF
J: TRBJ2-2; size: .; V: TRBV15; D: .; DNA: TGTGCCACCAGCAGAGTGGGGGGAGTAAGGACCGGGGAGCTGTTTTTT; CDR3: CATSRVGGVRTGELFF
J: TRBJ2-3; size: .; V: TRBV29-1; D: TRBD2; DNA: TGCAGCGTTGAGGGACTAGCTAGCACAGATACGCAGTATTTT; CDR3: CSVEGLASTDTQYF
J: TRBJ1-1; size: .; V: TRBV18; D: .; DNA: TGTGCCAGCTCACCGTCTGAGGGGGTAACTGAAGCTTTCTTT; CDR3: CASSPSEGVTEAFF
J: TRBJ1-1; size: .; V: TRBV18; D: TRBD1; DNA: TGTGCCAGCTCACCTTTCCGGGACAGGAACACTGAAGCTTTCTTT; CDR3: CASSPFRDRNTEAFF
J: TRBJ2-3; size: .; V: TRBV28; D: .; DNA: TGTGCCAGCACCCCAGGGGATCGGAGCACAGATACGCAGTATTTT; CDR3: CASTPGDRSTDTQYF
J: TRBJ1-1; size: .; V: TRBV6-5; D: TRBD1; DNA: TGTGCCAGCGGGACAGGGGGCTTTGAAGCTTTCTTT; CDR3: CASGTGGFEAFF
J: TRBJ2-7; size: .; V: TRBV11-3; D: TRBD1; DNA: TGTGCCAGCAGCTTCACGGGACAGGTTTACTACGAGCAGTACTTC; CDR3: CASSFTGQVYYEQYF
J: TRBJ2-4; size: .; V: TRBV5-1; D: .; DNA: TGCGCCAGCAGCTTGGGCGGAACGAACATTCAGTACTTC; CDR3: CASSLGGTNIQYF
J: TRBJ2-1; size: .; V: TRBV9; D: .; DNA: TGTGCCAGCAGCGCCGGAGCGGAGAGCTCCTACAATGAGCAGTTCTTC; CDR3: CASSAGAESSYNEQFF
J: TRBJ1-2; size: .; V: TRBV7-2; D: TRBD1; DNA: TGTGCCAGCAGCTTAGACAGGCAGGGGGCGGAAGGCTACACCTTC; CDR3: CASSLDRQGAEGYTF
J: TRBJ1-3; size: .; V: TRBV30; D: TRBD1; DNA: TGTGCCTGGAGTCTTGGGACAGCCACTGGAAACACCATATATTTT; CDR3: CAWSLGTATGNTIYF
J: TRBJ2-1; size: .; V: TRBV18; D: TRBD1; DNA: TGTGCCAGCTCCCCTTCTGGGACAGGGGGCACGAATGAGCAGTTCTTC; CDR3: CASSPSGTGGTNEQFF
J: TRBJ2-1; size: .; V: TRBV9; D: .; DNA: TGTGCCAGCAGCGTAGACGGGGGTTGGGACAATGAGCAGTTCTTC; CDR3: CASSVDGGWDNEQFF
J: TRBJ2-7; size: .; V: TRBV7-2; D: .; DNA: TGTGCCAGCAGCTTCGCCTACGAGCAGTACTTC; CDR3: CASSFAYEQYF
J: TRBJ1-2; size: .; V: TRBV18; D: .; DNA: TGTGCCAGCTCACCAGGACAGAATAACTATGGCTACACCTTC; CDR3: CASSPGQNNYGYTF
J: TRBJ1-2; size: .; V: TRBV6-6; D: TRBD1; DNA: TGTGCCAGCAGACCCCCAGGGGGCTTAGCCTATGGCTACACCTTC; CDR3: CASRPPGGLAYGYTF
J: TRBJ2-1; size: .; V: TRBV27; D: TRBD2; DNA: TGTGCCAGTCGAACCTTTGCCATGGGGGAGGGTAGTTGGGATGAGCAGTTCTTC; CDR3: CASRTFAMGEGSWDEQFF
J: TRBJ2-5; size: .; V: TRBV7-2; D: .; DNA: TGTGCCAGCAGCTCCCGTTATGGCTCAGAGACCCAGTACTTC; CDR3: CASSSRYGSETQYF
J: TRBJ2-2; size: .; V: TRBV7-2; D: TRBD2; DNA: TGTGCCAGCAGCCTCCCCTACAGCGGGGATGCGAACACCGGGGAGCTGTTTTTT; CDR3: CASSLPYSGDANTGELFF
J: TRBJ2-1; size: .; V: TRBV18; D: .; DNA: TGTGCCAGCTCACCCCCGGGGTTGAGCTCCTACAATGAGCAGTTCTTC; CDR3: CASSPPGLSSYNEQFF
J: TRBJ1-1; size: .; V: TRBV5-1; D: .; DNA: TGCGCCAGCAGCTTGGATAGAGGCACTGAAGCTTTCTTT; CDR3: CASSLDRGTEAFF
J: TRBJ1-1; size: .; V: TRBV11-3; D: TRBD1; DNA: TGTGCCAGCAGCTGGTCAGGGGGGTTCACTGAAGCTTTCTTT; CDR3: CASSWSGGFTEAFF
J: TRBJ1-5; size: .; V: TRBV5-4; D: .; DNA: TGTGCCAGCAGCTCTGGGGGCAGAGATCAGCCCCAGCATTTT; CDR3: CASSSGGRDQPQHF
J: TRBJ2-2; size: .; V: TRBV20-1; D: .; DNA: TGCAGTGCTTCGTCCGTCGGGGAGCTGTTTTTT; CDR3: CSASSVGELFF
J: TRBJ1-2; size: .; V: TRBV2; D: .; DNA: TGTGCCAGCGATGGTTACTTTTTACGCTACACCTTC; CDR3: CASDGYFLRYTF
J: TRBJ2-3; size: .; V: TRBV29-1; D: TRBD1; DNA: TGCAGCGTTGGATGGGGACAGGGGTGGAATACGCAGTATTTT; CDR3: CSVGWGQGWNTQYF
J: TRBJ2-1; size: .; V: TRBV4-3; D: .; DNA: TGCGCCAGCAGCCAAGACAAGGCGGCCGACAATGAGCAGTTCTTC; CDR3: CASSQDKAADNEQFF
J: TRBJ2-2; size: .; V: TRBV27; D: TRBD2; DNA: TGTGCCACCCACGGGCTAGCGGGCACCGGGGAGCTGTTTTTT; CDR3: CATHGLAGTGELFF
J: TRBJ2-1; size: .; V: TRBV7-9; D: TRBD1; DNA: TGTGCCAGCAGCTCACCGGGACAGGGACCCCCGAGCAATGAGCAGTTCTTC; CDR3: CASSSPGQGPPSNEQFF
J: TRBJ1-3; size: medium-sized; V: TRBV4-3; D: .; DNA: TGCGCCAGCAGCCAAGGGGCTTCTGGAAACACCATATATTTT; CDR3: CASSQGASGNTIYF
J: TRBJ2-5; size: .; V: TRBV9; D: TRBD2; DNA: TGTGCCAGCAGCTCCGGGGGACTAGCGGGCCTCCGCGGCGGGACCCAGTACTTC; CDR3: CASSSGGLAGLRGGTQYF
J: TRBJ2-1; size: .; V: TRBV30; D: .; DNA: TGTGCCTGGAGTAGACTAGGGGTCGGCAATGAGCAGTTCTTC; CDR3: CAWSRLGVGNEQFF
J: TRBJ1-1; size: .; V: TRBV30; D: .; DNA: TGTGCCTGGAGTACTCAGGGGTACACTGAAGCTTTCTTT; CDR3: CAWSTQGYTEAFF
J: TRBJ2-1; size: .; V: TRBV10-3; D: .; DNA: TGTGCCATCAGGCCCAGCTCTGGGGCTTATGAGCAGTTCTTC; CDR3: CAIRPSSGAYEQFF
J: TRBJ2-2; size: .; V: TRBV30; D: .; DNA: TGTGCCTGGAGTGTAAAGGACAGTCTTTTCGGGGAGCTGTTTTTT; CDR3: CAWSVKDSLFGELFF
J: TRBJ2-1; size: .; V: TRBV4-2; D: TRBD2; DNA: TGTGCCAGCAGCCACGGACAGCGGGAGGTCGGTGAGCAGTTCTTC; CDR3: CASSHGQREVGEQFF
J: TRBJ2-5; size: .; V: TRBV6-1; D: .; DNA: TGTGCCAGCAGTGAAGGGGCATTAACCGTCGAGACCCAGTACTTC; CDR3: CASSEGALTVETQYF
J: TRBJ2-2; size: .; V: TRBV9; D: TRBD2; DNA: TGTGCCAGCAGCGTAGCAGAGAGCGGGAAGGCCGGGGAGCTGTTTTTT; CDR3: CASSVAESGKAGELFF
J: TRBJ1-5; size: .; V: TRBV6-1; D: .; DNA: TGTGCCAGCAGTGGTAACCCTCAGGAGCCCCAGCATTTT; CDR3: CASSGNPQEPQHF
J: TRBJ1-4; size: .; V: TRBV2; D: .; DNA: TGTGCCAGCAGTGCGTCCGGAGGCCAAAATGAAAAACTGTTTTTT; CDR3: CASSASGGQNEKLFF
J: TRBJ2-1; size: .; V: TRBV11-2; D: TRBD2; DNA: TGTGCCAGCAGCTTAGTGGGGGCCGCGGGAGGTAGTTCCTACAATGAGCAGTTCTTC; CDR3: CASSLVGAAGGSSYNEQFF